This T cell receptor (beta chain) was profiled in a study of blood T cell repertoires in COVID-19. Assay used: immunoSEQ multiplex PCR; TCRdb lists only in-frame clones, some missing. The sample gives about 170,000 clones, about nine tenths of which show up once; approximately 9.9% is in the top ten. V was pared by 5 bases and J by 5 bases, with 8 bases between. The CDR3 extends over 12 amino acids. Germline assignment: CDR1 KGHDR and CDR2 SFDVKD. The chain links TRBV24-1 to TRBJ2-5, with a weak D call TRBD1 (6 bases). Sequencing used peripheral blood. This clonotype originated in a woman aged 55-69 years with COVID-19, enrolled during active disease. Here the CDR3 DNA reads TGTGCCACCAGTGGAACAGGGGAGACCCAGTACTTC. Protein: CATSGTGETQYF.